One sample yielded the 30 T cell receptor beta chains listed below, sequenced in a study of radiation and T cells in renal cell carcinoma (TCRdb year 2020). The library was built by means of the immunoSEQ multiplex PCR assay. The clones in this table, taken by TCRdb from immuneACCESS, are in-frame only. Not every clone is retained; where verified, under half of the shortfall comes from an unresolved V gene, and the cause of the rest is unknown. The sample table records around 99,000 clones; around 84% of these occur just once. The ten largest clones add up to roughly 7.9% of the sample. This specimen's time point label, per the study, means: blood 4 weeks post-SBRT, at nephrectomy. Taken with the paper, the label for treatment or condition translates to: 15 Gy SBRT to primary tumor, nephrectomy 4 weeks later. Source: blood, taken from a patient whose treatment included radiotherapy and nephrectomy. All receptors come from a man in his 60s with renal cell carcinoma.

V and J are TRBV7-8 and TRBJ2-7; a weak D match, TRBD1 (6 bases). The CDR3 is 15 residues long. Trimming shortened V by 3 bases and J by 1 base, and 13 bases separated the two germline ends. CDR1 SGHVS and CDR2 FQNEAQ come from the germline V gene. Here the CDR3 DNA reads TGTGCCAGCAGCTTGGGACGCAGGGGATCCTACGAGCAGTACTTC. This encodes CASSLGRRGSYEQYF.

The CDR3 nucleotides are TGTGCCAGCACCACGAGACGGGGGGCCGGGGAGCTGTTTTTT. It yields the protein CASTTRRGAGELFF. The chain links TRBV6-1 to TRBJ2-2; 7 nucleotides match TRBD2. The CDR3 extends over 14 amino acids. Germline V gene lookup returns CDR1 MNHNS and CDR2 SASEGT. With V trimmed by 7 bases and J by 6 bases, 8 bases remained unmatched.

The V and J genes are TRBV29-1 and TRBJ2-1; 10 bases are a match to TRBD2. Germline CDR1 and CDR2: SQVTM and ANQGSEA. The CDR3 length is 12 residues. Unmatched junction bases numbered 4, after V lost 4 bases and J lost 10 bases. The DNA of the CDR3 is TGCAGCGTTGCTAGCGGGAGTGGAGAGCAGTTCTTC. It yields the protein CSVASGSGEQFF.

The chain recombines TRBV4-1 with TRBJ2-5; D unclear. With 4 bases removed from V and 0 bases from J, the gap between germline ends came to 9 bases. The CDR3 sequence is 14 residues long. Looked up from germline, CDR1 is MGHRA and CDR2 is YSYEKL. Here the CDR3 DNA reads TGCGCCAGCAGCCCCCTCGGGTACCAAGAGACCCAGTACTTC. The encoded protein is CASSPLGYQETQYF.

The genes are TRBV5-1 and TRBJ2-3; D gene ambiguous. V dropped 0 bases and J dropped 0 bases, with 8 bases sitting between them. The CDR3 length is 15 residues. Germline CDR1 SGHRS, CDR2 YFSETQ. CDR3: CASSLGLISTDTQYF. The CDR3 coding sequence is TGCGCCAGCAGCTTGGGCCTTATAAGCACAGATACGCAGTATTTT.

The genes are TRBV15 and TRBJ2-2, with a possible D match to TRBD2 (6 bases). Germline CDR1 LNHNV, CDR2 YYDKDF (reference sequence). The CDR3 spans 19 residues. Trimming took off 0 bases at V and 2 bases at J, with 19 bases between the two ends. CDR3 DNA sequence: TGTGCCACCAGCAGAGATAGCAGATTTGGGACTGATAACACCGGGGAGCTGTTTTTT. Its translation: CATSRDSRFGTDNTGELFF. Full variable domain (rest looked up from reference TRBV15 and TRBJ2-2): DAMVIQNPRYQVTQFGKPVTLSCSQTLNHNVMYWYQQKSSQAPKLLFHYYDKDFNNEADTPDNFQSRRPNTSFCFLDIRSPGLGDTAMYLCATSRDSRFGTDNTGELFFGEGSRLTVL.

V is TRBV6-6 and J is TRBJ1-1, with D uncertain. CDR1 is MNHNY and CDR2 is SVGAGI in the germline V gene (reference sequence). This CDR3 spans 14 amino acids. V was trimmed by 6 bases and J by 0 bases, leaving 11 bases between them. CDR3 DNA: TGTGCCAGCAGAGAACTGGGGTTGAACACTGAAGCTTTCTTT. Its translation is CASRELGLNTEAFF.

V and J are TRBV5-1 and TRBJ2-3, with TRBD2 matching over 7 bases. After removal of 4 bases from V and 1 base from J, the junction contained 12 bases not matched to a gene. The length of the CDR3 is 17 residues. Germline loops: CDR1 SGHRS, CDR2 YFSETQ. Here the CDR3 reads CASSGRGGEARTDTQYF. As DNA, the CDR3 is TGCGCCAGCAGCGGCCGCGGGGGAGAAGCACGCACAGATACGCAGTATTTT.

The V and J genes are TRBV19 and TRBJ2-7; TRBD2 matches 8 bases. Germline V gene sequence: CDR1 LNHDA, CDR2 SQIVND (reference sequence). The V and J ends lost 3 bases and 6 bases, in that order; junction bases with no gene match: 7. This CDR3 contains 14 residues. The CDR3 DNA reads TGTGCCAGTAGTATCGGGACTAGGGGTTTCGAGCAGTACTTC. The encoded protein is CASSIGTRGFEQYF.

The chain uses TRBV10-2 and TRBJ1-1; 11 bases map to TRBD1. Germline V gene data show CDR1 as WSHSY and CDR2 as SAAADI. V gave up 4 bases and J gave up 5 bases; unmatched junction bases: 3. This CDR3 comprises 14 residues. CDR3 in amino acids: CASSGTGGRTEAFF. CDR3 DNA sequence: TGCGCCAGCAGTGGGACAGGGGGCAGGACTGAAGCTTTCTTT.

The sample holds one count of this clone. The chain joins TRBV6-6 to TRBJ1-2, with D perhaps matching TRBD1 (6 bases). Germline values: CDR1 MNHNY, CDR2 SVGAGI (reference sequence). The V end was cut by 6 bases, the J end by 8 bases, with 16 bases between. The CDR3 has 13 residues. Written as DNA, the CDR3 is TGTGCCAGCAGAACGGTGGGGGCGCGAGGCTACACCTTC. Its protein is CASRTVGARGYTF.

The V and J genes are TRBV7-9 and TRBJ2-7, with 9 nucleotides matching TRBD1. The V gene end was trimmed by 5 bases and the J gene end by 6 bases; junction bases not matched to a gene: 8. CDR1 is SEHNR, CDR2 FQNEAQ, per germline (reference sequence). CDR3 size: 14 residues. CDR3 sequence reads: CASSTGQGLTEQYF. CDR3 DNA: TGTGCCAGCAGCACCGGACAGGGGCTGACCGAGCAGTACTTC. Drawing the rest from reference TRBV7-9 and TRBJ2-7, the complete variable domain is DTGVSQNPRHKITKRGQNVTFRCDPISEHNRLYWYRQTLGQGPEFLTYFQNEAQLEKSRLLSDRFSAERPKGSFSTLEIQRTEQGDSAMYLCASSTGQGLTEQYFGPGTRLTVT.

This chain links TRBV27 with TRBJ2-2, with TRBD2 identical over 10 bases. Looked up from germline, CDR1 is MNHEY and CDR2 is SMNVEV (reference sequence). Losses at the gene ends were 3 bases for V and 7 bases for J; bases not matched to a gene: 8. The CDR3 contains 16 residues. CDR3: CASSFIPSGRVGELFF. CDR3 bases: TGTGCCAGCAGTTTTATCCCTAGCGGGAGAGTCGGGGAGCTGTTTTTT.

The chain recombines TRBV28 with TRBJ2-7; TRBD2 matches 11 bases. This CDR3 contains 16 residues. Germline V CDR1 and CDR2: MDHEN, SYDVKM. V lost 2 bases to trimming and J lost 1 base; unmatched junction nucleotides: 4. The DNA for the CDR3 is TGTGCCAGCAGTTTAATGGGACTAGCGGATTCCTACGAGCAGTACTTC. It codes for CASSLMGLADSYEQYF.

The V call is TRBV5-6, the J call TRBJ1-4; D is perhaps TRBD1 (5 bases). The CDR3 contains 16 residues. From germline, CDR1 is SGHDT and CDR2 YYEEEE. Between the trimmed V and J ends, which lost 0 bases and 8 bases, there was a span of 17 bases. CDR3 loop: CASSLVRSGPGEKLFF. The CDR3 region has the DNA TGTGCCAGCAGCTTGGTTCGGTCCGGTCCAGGGGAAAAACTGTTTTTT.

This clone was counted only a few times. Sequence at one end of the junction differs from germline and may be a read error. The gene calls are TRBV11-2 and TRBJ2-5; D is unresolved. The CDR3 extends over 15 amino acids. Germline CDR1 reads SGHAT; CDR2 reads FQNNGV. CDR3 sequence: CASSLVGTDQKTQYF. As DNA, the CDR3 is TGTGCCAGCAGCTTAGTTGGTACAGACCAAAAGACCCAGTACTTC.

V usage is TRBV30 and J usage is TRBJ2-7, with D possibly TRBD1 on 5 matching bases. V lost 5 bases, J lost 4 bases, and 9 bases lay in between. The CDR3 runs to 11 residues. Germline values: CDR1 GTSNPN, CDR2 SVGIG (reference sequence). The CDR3, as DNA: TGTGCCTGGGCCCAGGGTTACGAGCAGTACTTC. Amino acids: CAWAQGYEQYF. Together with reference TRBV30 and TRBJ2-7, the CDR3 gives the full variable domain: SQTIHQWPATLVQPVGSPLSLECTVEGTSNPNLYWYRQAAGRGLQLLFYSVGIGQISSEVPQNLSASRPQDRQFILSSKKLLLSDSGFYLCAWAQGYEQYFGPGTRLTVT.

The chain employs TRBV6-1 and TRBJ1-1; 10 nucleotides line up with TRBD1. CDR3 size: 13 residues. Germline V CDR1 and CDR2: MNHNS, SASEGT. The trim removed 6 bases at V and 5 bases at J, leaving 3 bases unmatched. CDR3 nucleotides: TGTGCCAGCAGCGGACAGGGGGAAACTGAAGCTTTCTTT. This sequence encodes CASSGQGETEAFF.

This sequence joins TRBV12-5 and TRBJ2-4; tentatively, D is TRBD1 (5 bases). From germline, CDR1 is LGHNT and CDR2 FRNRAP. V was pared by 2 bases and J by 0 bases, with 8 bases between. There are 15 residues in the CDR3. The chain's CDR3 is CASGLYRLAKNIQYF. The CDR3 region has the DNA TGTGCTAGTGGTTTGTACAGGCTAGCCAAAAACATTCAGTACTTC.

This clone has a handful of counts. CDR3 DNA: TGTGCCAGCAACAATCTAGACAGGAGCTACGAGCAGTACTTC. Translation gives CASNNLDRSYEQYF. The rearrangement uses TRBV6-5 and TRBJ2-7, with D possibly being TRBD1 (6 bases). V was pared by 7 bases and J by 3 bases, with 16 bases between. CDR1 is MNHEY, CDR2 SVGAGI, per germline. This CDR3 comprises 14 residues.

The chain combines TRBV5-1 with TRBJ2-7; D call uncertain. The CDR3 loop spans 13 amino acids. CDR1 and CDR2 (germline): SGHRS, YFSETQ. V lost 3 bases, J lost 2 bases, and 9 bases lay in between. The CDR3 loop is CASSSEITYEQYF. The CDR3 DNA sequence: TGCGCCAGCAGCTCCGAAATTACCTACGAGCAGTACTTC.

This chain uses TRBV6-4 with TRBJ2-3; no reliable D call. Trimming stripped 0 bases from V and 1 base from J, with 11 bases between. Germline V gene lookup returns CDR1 MRHNA and CDR2 SNTAGT. There are 16 residues in the CDR3. The CDR3 loop is CASSDSSRGGTDTQYF. The DNA for the CDR3 is TGTGCCAGCAGTGACTCGAGTCGCGGAGGCACAGATACGCAGTATTTT.

In its sample, this clone was seen once. The rearrangement links TRBV28 to TRBJ1-4; D gene uncertain. CDR1 and CDR2 from the germline V gene are MDHEN and SYDVKM. V gave up 6 bases and J gave up 6 bases, with 17 bases separating them. The CDR3 sequence is 15 residues long. The CDR3 DNA reads TGTGCCAGCAGAGTTCTAGGTCCGGCGGATGAAAAACTGTTTTTT. Translating gives CASRVLGPADEKLFF.

The rearrangement uses TRBV7-6 and TRBJ2-1; 9 bases align to TRBD1. Losses at the gene ends were 0 bases for V and 16 bases for J; bases not matched to a gene: 10. Germline-derived CDR1 and CDR2 are SGHVS and FNYEAQ. This CDR3 has 14 amino acids. This CDR3 reads CASSLAAHTGGIFF. CDR3 in DNA: TGTGCCAGCAGCTTAGCGGCACACACAGGGGGCATTTTCTTC.

The V gene is TRBV4-1, the J gene TRBJ2-3, with 11 bases that match TRBD2. Germline-derived CDR1 and CDR2 are MGHRA and YSYEKL. This CDR3 region has 18 residues. Trimming at V came to 4 bases and at J to 1 base, leaving 10 bases not matched to a gene. The CDR3 DNA sequence: TGCGCCAGCAGCCTTGGACTAGCGGGTCCCGCTGGCACAGATACGCAGTATTTT. It translates to CASSLGLAGPAGTDTQYF.

This clone was counted only a few times. The chain carries TRBV30 and TRBJ1-4; D uncertain. The CDR3 runs to 15 residues. CDR1 and CDR2 from the germline V gene are GTSNPN and SVGIG (reference sequence). Trimming took off 0 bases at V and 2 bases at J, with 10 bases between the two ends. CDR3 coding DNA: TGTGCCTGGAGTGTAATAGGCGGTACTAATGAAAAACTGTTTTTT. It codes for CAWSVIGGTNEKLFF.

This clone was seen once. The same CDR3 arises from other DNA sequences in this sample as well. The rearrangement joins TRBV7-2 to TRBJ2-7; no clear D gene. Germline V gene lookup returns CDR1 SGHTA and CDR2 FQGNSA. V lost 3 bases, J lost 6 bases, and 6 bases lay in between. The CDR3 is made up of 11 amino acids. The CDR3 sequence: CASSLLREQYF. In nucleotides, the CDR3 is TGTGCCAGCAGCTTGCTTCGCGAGCAGTACTTC.

The chain has TRBV5-1 and TRBJ2-1; TRBD2 matches at 7 bases. Germline V gene lookup returns CDR1 SGHRS and CDR2 YFSETQ. V was pared by 0 bases and J by 10 bases, with 4 bases of the junction left unmatched. The CDR3 has 13 amino acids. The CDR3 sequence: CASSLAGEGEQFF. The DNA for the CDR3 is TGCGCCAGCAGCTTGGCGGGGGAGGGGGAGCAGTTCTTC.

The chain couples TRBV9 to TRBJ1-2, with 8 bases matching TRBD1. CDR3 length: 15 amino acids. Germline V CDR1 and CDR2: SGDLS, YYNGEE. The trim removed 4 bases at V and 6 bases at J, leaving 11 bases unmatched. The CDR3 DNA sequence: TGTGCCAGCAGCCCCCGGGCGGGACAGGATGATGGCTACACCTTC. Translating gives CASSPRAGQDDGYTF.

The gene calls are TRBV28 and TRBJ1-5; 12 positions match TRBD1. The CDR3 extends over 15 amino acids. The junction had 5 bases not matched to a gene; V was cut back by 4 bases and J by 7 bases. From germline, CDR1 is MDHEN and CDR2 SYDVKM. CDR3: CASSWGDRGHQPQHF. The CDR3 nucleotides are TGTGCCAGCAGTTGGGGGGACAGGGGGCACCAGCCCCAGCATTTT.